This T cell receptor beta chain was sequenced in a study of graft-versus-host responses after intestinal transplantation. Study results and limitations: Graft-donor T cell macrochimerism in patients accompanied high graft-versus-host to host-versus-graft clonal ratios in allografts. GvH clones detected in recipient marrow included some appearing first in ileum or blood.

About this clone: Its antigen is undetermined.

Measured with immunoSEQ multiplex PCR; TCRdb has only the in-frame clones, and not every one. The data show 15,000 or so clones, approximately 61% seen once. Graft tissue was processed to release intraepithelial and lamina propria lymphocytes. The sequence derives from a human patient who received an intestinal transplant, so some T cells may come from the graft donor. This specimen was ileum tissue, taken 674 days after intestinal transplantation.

The CDR3, as DNA: TGTGCCAGCAGTCCAGGGGAGAGGGCCTACAATGAGCAGTTCTTC. It translates to CASSPGERAYNEQFF. V and J are TRBV6-4 and TRBJ2-1, with a weak D call TRBD1 (6 bases). CDR1 is MRHNA, CDR2 SNTAGT, per germline. This CDR3 has 15 residues. V was pared by 5 bases and J by 2 bases, with 13 bases between.